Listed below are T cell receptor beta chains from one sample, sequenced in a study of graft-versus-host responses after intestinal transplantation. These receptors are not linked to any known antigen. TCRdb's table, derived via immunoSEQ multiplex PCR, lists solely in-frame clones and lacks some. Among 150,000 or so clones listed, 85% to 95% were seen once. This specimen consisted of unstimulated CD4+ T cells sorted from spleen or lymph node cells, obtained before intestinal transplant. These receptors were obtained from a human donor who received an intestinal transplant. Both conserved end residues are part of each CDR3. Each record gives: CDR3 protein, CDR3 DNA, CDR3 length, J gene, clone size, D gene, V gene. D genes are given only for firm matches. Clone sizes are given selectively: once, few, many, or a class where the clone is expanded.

cdr3_aa: CASSPGQGTDTQYF
cdr3_nt: TGCGCCAGCAGCCCGGGACAGGGGACAGATACGCAGTATTTT
cdr3_length: 14
j_call: TRBJ2-3
clone_size: -
d_call: TRBD1
v_call: TRBV4-3

cdr3_aa: CASSSGLEAQTQYF
cdr3_nt: TGTGCCAGCAGTTCGGGACTAGAGGCGCAGACCCAGTACTTC
cdr3_length: 14
j_call: TRBJ2-5
clone_size: -
d_call: TRBD2
v_call: TRBV28

cdr3_aa: CASSFFDRAEAFF
cdr3_nt: TGTGCCAGCAGTTTTTTCGACAGGGCTGAAGCTTTCTTT
cdr3_length: 13
j_call: TRBJ1-1
clone_size: -
d_call: TRBD1
v_call: TRBV27

cdr3_aa: CASDRGRNYGYTF
cdr3_nt: TGTGCCAGCGACAGGGGCCGTAACTATGGCTACACCTTC
cdr3_length: 13
j_call: TRBJ1-2
clone_size: -
d_call: TRBD1
v_call: TRBV28

cdr3_aa: CASSLLTGGPYEQYF
cdr3_nt: TGTGCCAGCAGTTTATTAACAGGGGGGCCCTACGAGCAGTACTTC
cdr3_length: 15
j_call: TRBJ2-7
clone_size: -
d_call: TRBD1
v_call: TRBV27

cdr3_aa: CASSLVPSMNTEAFF
cdr3_nt: TGTGCCAGCAGCTTAGTCCCCTCCATGAACACTGAAGCTTTCTTT
cdr3_length: 15
j_call: TRBJ1-1
clone_size: once
d_call: -
v_call: TRBV5-6

cdr3_aa: CASRRDRGPVNEQFF
cdr3_nt: TGTGCCAGCAGGCGGGACAGGGGGCCGGTCAATGAGCAGTTCTTC
cdr3_length: 15
j_call: TRBJ2-1
clone_size: -
d_call: TRBD1
v_call: TRBV2

cdr3_aa: CAWSEGQGPHEQYF
cdr3_nt: TGTGCCTGGAGTGAAGGACAGGGTCCACACGAGCAGTACTTC
cdr3_length: 14
j_call: TRBJ2-7
clone_size: -
d_call: TRBD1
v_call: TRBV30

cdr3_aa: CASSSGLSNEQFF
cdr3_nt: TGTGCCAGCAGTTCGGGACTAAGCAATGAGCAGTTCTTC
cdr3_length: 13
j_call: TRBJ2-1
clone_size: -
d_call: TRBD2
v_call: TRBV27

cdr3_aa: CASSQSLSSYEQYF
cdr3_nt: TGTGCCAGCAGCCAATCCCTCTCTTCCTACGAGCAGTACTTC
cdr3_length: 14
j_call: TRBJ2-7
clone_size: few
d_call: -
v_call: TRBV14

cdr3_aa: CAWSAQWANYGYTF
cdr3_nt: TGTGCCTGGAGTGCGCAATGGGCTAACTATGGCTACACCTTC
cdr3_length: 14
j_call: TRBJ1-2
clone_size: -
d_call: -
v_call: TRBV30

cdr3_aa: CASSIRLAGVNQETQYF
cdr3_nt: TGTGCCAGTAGTATACGACTAGCGGGAGTCAATCAAGAGACCCAGTACTTC
cdr3_length: 17
j_call: TRBJ2-5
clone_size: -
d_call: TRBD2
v_call: TRBV19

cdr3_aa: CASSGQGRSTEAFF
cdr3_nt: TGTGCCAGCAGCGGACAGGGACGCTCCACTGAAGCTTTCTTT
cdr3_length: 14
j_call: TRBJ1-1
clone_size: -
d_call: TRBD1
v_call: TRBV6-1

cdr3_aa: CASRGGVSVHTQYF
cdr3_nt: TGTGCCAGCAGGGGGGGTGTTAGTGTACATACGCAGTATTTT
cdr3_length: 14
j_call: TRBJ2-3
clone_size: -
d_call: -
v_call: TRBV6-1

cdr3_aa: CASSLAGSTDTQYF
cdr3_nt: TGCGCCAGCAGCTTGGCTGGAAGCACAGATACGCAGTATTTT
cdr3_length: 14
j_call: TRBJ2-3
clone_size: -
d_call: -
v_call: TRBV5-1

cdr3_aa: CASSLGRVSVSIPDTQYF
cdr3_nt: TGCGCCAGCAGCTTGGGTCGCGTCTCAGTATCTATCCCAGATACGCAGTATTTT
cdr3_length: 18
j_call: TRBJ2-3
clone_size: -
d_call: -
v_call: TRBV5-1